Listed here are 10 T cell receptor beta chains from one sample, sequenced in a study of blood T cell repertoires in COVID-19. Measured with immunoSEQ multiplex PCR; TCRdb has only the in-frame clones, and not every one. Among roughly 70,000 clones listed, less than 90% were seen once. The sequenced sample was peripheral blood. The receptors come from an older man with COVID-19, enrolled during active disease.

The chain links TRBV19 to TRBJ2-7; TRBD1 aligns across 8 bases. The germline V gene encodes CDR1 LNHDA and CDR2 SQIVND (reference sequence). CDR3 length: 16 amino acids. The ends lost 7 bases at V and 2 bases at J; junction bases unmatched: 13. CDR3 sequence: CASIYPDRAHTYEQYF. In DNA form, the CDR3 reads TGTGCCAGTATCTACCCGGACAGGGCCCATACCTACGAGCAGTACTTC.

The chain has TRBV4-1 and TRBJ1-3; D is possibly TRBD1 (6 bases). V lost 4 bases and J lost 3, with 16 bases in between. Germline-derived CDR1 and CDR2 are MGHRA and YSYEKL. There are 16 residues in the CDR3. CDR3 sequence: CASSLVLGASGNTIYF. CDR3 nucleotide sequence: TGCGCCAGCAGCCTTGTTTTGGGGGCGAGTGGAAACACCATATATTTT.

This clone has a single count. The chain has TRBV4-2 and TRBJ1-3; D is unclear. CDR3 length: 16 residues. CDR1 and CDR2 (germline): LGHNA, YNFKEQ. V was trimmed by 2 bases and J by 0 bases, leaving 11 bases between them. CDR3 protein: CASSQSSVTSGNTIYF. The CDR3 region has the DNA TGTGCCAGCAGCCAAAGCAGCGTTACCTCTGGAAACACCATATATTTT.

The chain has TRBV19 and TRBJ2-7; D gene unclear. Germline loops: CDR1 LNHDA, CDR2 SQIVND (reference sequence). This CDR3 comprises 14 residues. The V end was cut by 1 base, the J end by 1 base, with 8 bases between. The CDR3 DNA reads as TGTGCCAGTAGTATAGTGGCAGCGTCCTACGAGCAGTACTTC. Its protein product is CASSIVAASYEQYF.

The chain links TRBV19 to TRBJ1-5; 9 nucleotides match TRBD1. Unmatched junction bases numbered 16, after V lost 7 bases and J lost 3 bases. The CDR3 contains 18 residues. Germline V CDR1 and CDR2: LNHDA, SQIVND (reference sequence). CDR3 in amino acids: CASTHPTRTGAFNQPQHF. The CDR3 DNA follows: TGTGCCAGTACTCATCCCACTCGGACAGGGGCCTTCAATCAGCCCCAGCATTTT.

The chain carries TRBV6-5 and TRBJ2-7; 8 nucleotides match TRBD1. Germline CDR1 reads MNHEY; CDR2 reads SVGAGI. The length of the CDR3 is 15 residues. Trimming removed 0 bases from V and 3 bases from J; junction bases left unmatched: 4. CDR3 DNA: TGTGCCAGCAGTTACTCGGCAGGGGGCGACTACGAGCAGTACTTC. It yields the protein CASSYSAGGDYEQYF.

This sequence joins TRBV10-3 and TRBJ2-5, with 11 positions matching TRBD1. V was pared by 6 bases and J by 4 bases, with 4 bases of the junction left unmatched. The germline V gene has CDR1 ENHRY and CDR2 SYGVKD. The CDR3 consists of 14 residues. DNA for the CDR3: TGTGCCATCAGCGGGGACAGGGGGGGAGAGACCCAGTACTTC. Its protein is CAISGDRGGETQYF.

The chain links TRBV2 to TRBJ1-1; 9 bases map to TRBD1. The CDR3 sequence is 15 residues long. CDR1 and CDR2 (germline): SNHLY, FYNNEI. V shed 6 bases and J 2 bases; nucleotides not matched to a gene: 7. For the CDR3, the DNA is TGTGCCAGCAGGCCTCCGGGACAGGGAAACACTGAAGCTTTCTTT. Its protein product is CASRPPGQGNTEAFF.

The genes are TRBV5-1 and TRBJ1-1; D call uncertain. CDR3 size: 12 residues. Trimming stripped 1 base from V and 7 bases from J, with 8 bases between. The germline CDR1 and CDR2 sequences are SGHRS and YFSETQ. The CDR3 loop is CASSLTRSEAFF. The CDR3 DNA sequence: TGCGCCAGCAGCTTGACCCGGAGTGAAGCTTTCTTT.

The V call is TRBV5-1, the J call TRBJ1-2, with D unclear. Deletions cut 2 bases from V and 5 bases from J, with 10 bases between. Germline V gives CDR1 SGHRS, CDR2 YFSETQ. This CDR3 contains 13 residues. Here the CDR3 reads CASSLQTWYGYTF. The CDR3 DNA sequence: TGCGCCAGCAGCTTACAAACCTGGTATGGCTACACCTTC.